This TCR beta chain was sequenced for a study of siplizumab effects on memory and regulatory T cells. Findings of the study overall: Roughly 75-97% of proliferating CD4+ or CD8+ clones lacked an assignable naive or memory phenotype. In siplizumab cultures, the suppressive function of proliferating Tregs remained unconfirmed.

Assays covered roughly 100,000 TCR templates per sample. The data were produced by immunoSEQ multiplex PCR, yet TCRdb's version contains in-frame clones alone and is incomplete. The sample consists of about 50,000 clones, over 90% of them appearing once. The length of the CDR3 is 14 residues. CDR1 is MGHRA and CDR2 is YSYEKL in the germline V gene. Between the trimmed V and J ends, which lost 0 bases and 1 base, there was a span of 6 bases. Comments on this clone: The target antigen is unknown.

The receptor comes from a human donor in good health. Sequences were obtained from CD8+ T cells sorted from blood. This chain uses TRBV4-1 with TRBJ1-1, with D possibly matching TRBD1 (5 bases). The CDR3 DNA reads TGCGCCAGCAGCCAAGAGAGGGGGAACACTGAAGCTTTCTTT. It translates to CASSQERGNTEAFF.